These T cell receptor beta chains were read from a single sample in a study of response to subunit inactivated influenza vaccine. Each CDR3 protein gets one entry after TCRdb re-called the RT-PCR reads with MiXCR. The sample has about 540,000 distinct CDR3 sequences; 20% to 25% are singletons. These data were also reused for a study on T cells expressing NK-cell markers.

This specimen consisted of CD4+ T cells sorted from PBMCs, obtained about 13 days after vaccination. Receptors originate from a man in his fifties who received an inactivated influenza vaccine. The CDR3 runs from the conserved cysteine through the conserved F or W. Fields, in order: clone size, D gene, V gene, J gene, CDR3 DNA, CDR3 protein. The D gene is left open where the match is weak. Rows give clone size only sometimes, using once, few, many, or a class for an expanded clone.

clone_size: many; d_call: -; v_call: TRBV6-2/TRBV6-3; j_call: TRBJ1-1; cdr3_nt: TGTGCCAGCAGTCAGGGGAGTGAAGCTTTCTTT; cdr3_aa: CASSQGSEAFF
clone_size: few; d_call: -; v_call: TRBV5-4; j_call: TRBJ2-2; cdr3_nt: TGTGCCAGCACCCGGATGAACACCGGGGAGCTGTTTTTT; cdr3_aa: CASTRMNTGELFF
clone_size: few; d_call: TRBD2; v_call: TRBV7-9; j_call: TRBJ2-3; cdr3_nt: TGTGCCAGCAGCTCACATAGCGGGGGCACAGATACGCAGTATTTT; cdr3_aa: CASSSHSGGTDTQYF
clone_size: -; d_call: TRBD1; v_call: TRBV5-1; j_call: TRBJ1-6; cdr3_nt: TGCGCCAGCAGCTGGACAGGGCGAAATTCACCCCTCCACTTT; cdr3_aa: CASSWTGRNSPLHF
clone_size: few; d_call: -; v_call: TRBV12-3/TRBV12-4; j_call: TRBJ1-2; cdr3_nt: TGTGCCAGCAGTTTATGGGGTAACGGTGGCTACACCTTC; cdr3_aa: CASSLWGNGGYTF
clone_size: few; d_call: -; v_call: TRBV10-3; j_call: TRBJ1-6; cdr3_nt: TGTGCCATCAAGGAGGGGGGGCAGACACCCCTCCACTTT; cdr3_aa: CAIKEGGQTPLHF
clone_size: few; d_call: -; v_call: TRBV24-1; j_call: TRBJ2-3; cdr3_nt: TGTGCCACCAAAGAACGGGACGGAACAGATACGCAGTATTTT; cdr3_aa: CATKERDGTDTQYF
clone_size: few; d_call: TRBD1; v_call: TRBV5-8; j_call: TRBJ1-4; cdr3_nt: TGTGCCAGCAGCTTGTCGGGACAGGGGGATGAAAAACTGTTTTTT; cdr3_aa: CASSLSGQGDEKLFF
clone_size: few; d_call: TRBD1; v_call: TRBV6-1; j_call: TRBJ1-1; cdr3_nt: TGTGCCAGCAGCCCGACAGGGCCAGGGAACACTGAAGCTTTCTTT; cdr3_aa: CASSPTGPGNTEAFF
clone_size: few; d_call: TRBD2; v_call: TRBV4-2; j_call: TRBJ2-1; cdr3_nt: TGTGCCAGCAGCGACCCTAGCGGAGTCTACAATGAGCAGTTCTTC; cdr3_aa: CASSDPSGVYNEQFF
clone_size: few; d_call: TRBD2; v_call: TRBV29-1; j_call: TRBJ2-3; cdr3_nt: TGCAGCGTCATACGGGGACTAACCGCAGATACGCAGTATTTT; cdr3_aa: CSVIRGLTADTQYF
clone_size: -; d_call: TRBD1; v_call: TRBV20-1; j_call: TRBJ2-7; cdr3_nt: TGCAGTGCTAATGACAGGGTGGACGAGCAGTACTTC; cdr3_aa: CSANDRVDEQYF
clone_size: few; d_call: TRBD1; v_call: TRBV28; j_call: TRBJ1-2; cdr3_nt: TGTGCCAGCAGTCCATACCGGGACAGAAACTATGGCTACACCTTC; cdr3_aa: CASSPYRDRNYGYTF
clone_size: few; d_call: TRBD2; v_call: TRBV20-1; j_call: TRBJ2-1; cdr3_nt: TGCAGTGCTAGAGATGGGACTAGCGCTACGGGTGAGCAGTTCTTC; cdr3_aa: CSARDGTSATGEQFF